This record looks at one T cell receptor beta chain sequence and its context. What it binds is unknown. The sample is drawn from a study of vaccination and CD4 T cells after COVID-19. Across the study: Participants were vaccinated with two doses, given as either BNT162b2 or mRNA-1273 vaccine. Study results and limitations: Median counts of SARS-CoV-2-reactive clonotypes increased from roughly 21 to 40; this difference was not significant. Within the convalescent patients, spike mono-reactivity was found in 304 of 307 vaccine-specific clones.

The Oncomine TCR Beta short-read assay was applied to DNA of cultured CD4+ T cells. TCRdb re-analysed the PCR reads in MiXCR, keeping a single row per CDR3 protein. The data contain some 8,300 distinct CDR3 sequences, 55% to 75% of them singletons. Germline V CDR1 and CDR2: MNHEY, SVGEGT. This CDR3 spans 18 amino acids. The trim removed 5 bases at V and 10 bases at J, leaving 17 bases unmatched. Treatment specified: approximately nine-day PBMC culture with coronavirus spike peptide pools or control peptides (ViraFEST assay). The clonotype was recovered from a human donor who had recovered from COVID-19. This chain uses TRBV6-2 or TRBV6-3 with TRBJ1-6, with 10 nucleotides matching TRBD1. Sequencing was done on a sample of CD4+ T cells from blood, cultured in vitro. The CDR3 region has the DNA TGTGCCAGCAGTCATCTATTGGGACAGGGGACGTTTGGCTCACCCCTCCACTTT. It codes for CASSHLLGQGTFGSPLHF.